These 24 T cell receptor beta chains were sequenced from one sample in a study of PD-1 blockade in classical Hodgkin lymphoma. In every patient, relapse followed autologous stem cell transplantation, while exposure to brentuximab vedotin differed. Some clones are missing from TCRdb's copy, which holds only in-frame ones; the method was immunoSEQ multiplex PCR. The sample lists roughly 96,000 clones, about 91% seen once, with roughly 10% in the top ten. This specimen consisted of peripheral blood mononuclear cells (PBMCs), obtained before the second cycle of nivolumab. These receptors originate from a human donor with classical Hodgkin lymphoma.

The gene calls are TRBV4-1 and TRBJ2-3; D gene ambiguous. Trimming stripped 0 bases from V and 8 bases from J, with 3 bases between. This CDR3 contains 11 residues. Germline loops: CDR1 MGHRA, CDR2 YSYEKL. CDR3 DNA: TGCGCCAGCAGCCAAGAAGGTACGCAGTATTTT. Translation: CASSQEGTQYF.

The chain combines TRBV10-3 with TRBJ1-1, with a possible D match to TRBD1 (5 bases). Germline-derived CDR1 and CDR2 are ENHRY and SYGVKD. The CDR3 has 12 residues. Trimming shortened V by 6 bases and J by 3 bases, and 8 bases separated the two germline ends. This CDR3 reads CAIREGYTEAFF. Here the CDR3 DNA reads TGTGCCATCAGAGAGGGGTACACTGAAGCTTTCTTT.

The rearrangement joins TRBV7-8 to TRBJ1-5, with D possibly matching TRBD1 (5 bases). The germline V and J ends were trimmed by 1 base and 3 bases, with 10 bases remaining between them. The CDR3 extends over 15 amino acids. In germline, CDR1 is SGHVS, CDR2 FQNEAQ. CDR3 sequence reads: CASSLGQQYNQPQHF. DNA of the CDR3: TGTGCCAGCAGCTTAGGACAGCAGTACAATCAGCCCCAGCATTTT. Looking up the rest from reference TRBV7-8 and TRBJ1-5 gives the full variable domain: GAGVSQSPRYKVAKRGQDVALRCDPISGHVSLFWYQQALGQGPEFLTYFQNEAQLDKSGLPSDRFFAERPEGSVSTLKIQRTQQEDSAVYLCASSLGQQYNQPQHFGDGTRLSIL.

This clone was detected only a few times. This sequence joins TRBV27 and TRBJ2-5, with a weak D call TRBD2 (5 bases). Looked up from germline, CDR1 is MNHEY and CDR2 is SMNVEV (reference sequence). There are 13 residues in the CDR3. Trimming shortened V by 8 bases and J by 5 bases, and 15 bases separated the two germline ends. CDR3 sequence reads: CASRPDGVETQYF. In nucleotides, the CDR3 is TGTGCCAGCCGACCGGACGGGGTGGAGACCCAGTACTTC.

The chain uses TRBV6-5 and TRBJ2-3; the D is unclear. Germline CDR1 and CDR2: MNHEY and SVGAGI. The germline V and J ends were trimmed by 5 bases and 1 base, with 13 bases remaining between them. This CDR3 region has 15 residues. CDR3 residues: CASSRRPPGTDTQYF. CDR3 in DNA: TGTGCCAGCAGTCGCCGCCCCCCTGGCACAGATACGCAGTATTTT.

CDR3 protein: CASSLDLTDTQYF. CDR3 bases: TGTGCCAGCAGCTTGGACCTAACAGATACGCAGTATTTT. V gene TRBV11-3 combines with J gene TRBJ2-3; D remains unclear. Looked up from germline, CDR1 is SGHNT and CDR2 is YENEEA. This CDR3 is 13 amino acids long. V lost 3 bases, J lost 3 bases, and 7 bases lay in between.

The V gene is TRBV5-6, the J gene TRBJ2-7; 10 bases line up with TRBD1. The trim removed 4 bases at V and 5 bases at J, leaving 3 bases unmatched. The CDR3 is made up of 13 amino acids. Germline-derived CDR1 and CDR2 are SGHDT and YYEEEE. The CDR3 region is CASSGTGAHEQYF. The CDR3 DNA follows: TGTGCCAGCAGCGGGACAGGGGCCCACGAGCAGTACTTC. The full variable domain, completed using reference TRBV5-6 and TRBJ2-7, is DAGVTQSPTHLIKTRGQQVTLRCSPKSGHDTVSWYQQALGQGPQFIFQYYEEEERQRGNFPDRFSGHQFPNYSSELNVNALLLGDSALYLCASSGTGAHEQYFGPGTRLTVT.

The chain joins TRBV6-5 to TRBJ2-7; D gene ambiguous. This CDR3 has 13 residues. In germline, CDR1 is MNHEY, CDR2 SVGAGI. Between the trimmed V and J ends, which lost 11 bases and 2 bases, there was a span of 16 bases. For the CDR3, the DNA is TGTGCCTCCCGAAGGAGTCTAACCTACGAGCAGTACTTC. This sequence encodes CASRRSLTYEQYF.

V is TRBV21-1 and J is TRBJ1-4; TRBD1, the table's D call, lacks a check against the DNA. TRBV21-1 is listed as a pseudogene. The CDR3 contains 20 residues. The CDR3 nucleotides read TGTGCCAGCAGCAACTCATATCGACACAGGGGTAGGGTTGGGTATGAAAAACTGTTTTTT. Protein product: CASSNSYRHRGRVGYEKLFF.

This clone was recorded only once. This rearrangement joins TRBV28 to TRBJ2-7; the D is unclear. From germline, CDR1 is MDHEN and CDR2 SYDVKM. With 3 bases removed from V and 6 bases from J, the gap between germline ends came to 12 bases. The CDR3 has 13 residues. The CDR3 bases are TGTGCCAGCAGTTTCTGGATACGTCCCGAGCAGTACTTC. It translates to CASSFWIRPEQYF.

The chain employs TRBV7-9 and TRBJ2-3; D gene uncertain. Germline V gives CDR1 SEHNR, CDR2 FQNEAQ (reference sequence). CDR3 length: 12 amino acids. The ends were cut back, 5 bases at V and 2 bases at J, with 5 bases in the middle. The CDR3 DNA reads TGTGCCAGCAGCGAAAACACAGATACGCAGTATTTT. It yields the protein CASSENTDTQYF.

This chain joins TRBV5-1 and TRBJ2-7, with D perhaps TRBD1 or TRBD2 (6 bases each). V dropped 0 bases and J dropped 3 bases, with 10 bases sitting between them. The germline gives CDR1 SGHRS, CDR2 YFSETQ. The CDR3 runs 14 residues. CDR3: CASSLVGGNYEQYF. The CDR3 nucleotides read TGCGCCAGCAGCTTGGTAGGGGGGAACTACGAGCAGTACTTC. Combining the CDR3 with reference TRBV5-1 and TRBJ2-7 gives the whole variable domain KAGVTQTPRYLIKTRGQQVTLSCSPISGHRSVSWYQQTPGQGLQFLFEYFSETQRNKGNFPGRFSGRQFSNSRSEMNVSTLELGDSALYLCASSLVGGNYEQYFGPGTRLTVT.

V is TRBV28 and J is TRBJ2-1; 7 bases match TRBD1. CDR3 length equals 14 residues. Trimming removed 6 bases from V and 7 bases from J; junction bases left unmatched: 9. CDR1 and CDR2 (germline): MDHEN, SYDVKM. Here the CDR3 DNA reads TGTGCCAGCAGAAGACAGGGTATATCGAATGAGCAGTTCTTC. Encoded protein: CASRRQGISNEQFF.

The genes are TRBV6-5 and TRBJ2-7, with D perhaps given as TRBD1 or TRBD2 (5 bases each). The CDR3 has 15 amino acids. Germline loops: CDR1 MNHEY, CDR2 SVGAGI. With 0 bases removed from V and 6 bases from J, the gap between germline ends came to 15 bases. The CDR3 bases are TGTGCCAGCAGTTACTCCGGGACGGTACCGTCCGAGCAGTACTTC. Protein sequence: CASSYSGTVPSEQYF.

In this sample, this clone turned up many times. The rearrangement links TRBV11-2 to TRBJ2-7; D uncertain. The CDR3 covers 14 residues. Germline V gives CDR1 SGHAT, CDR2 FQNNGV. V gave up 0 bases and J gave up 3 bases, with 9 bases separating them. CDR3 sequence (DNA): TGTGCCAGCAGCTTAGATGATGACGGCTACGAGCAGTACTTC. This translates into CASSLDDDGYEQYF.

The V gene is TRBV6-5, the J gene TRBJ2-2, with 7 positions matching TRBD2. Germline CDR1 MNHEY, CDR2 SVGAGI. The CDR3 covers 16 residues. The V and J ends lost 2 bases and 5 bases, in that order; junction bases with no gene match: 8. In DNA form, the CDR3 reads TGTGCCAGCAGTTACACCGGCGGGAGTATGACCGGGGAGCTGTTTTTT. It is translated as CASSYTGGSMTGELFF.

The chain carries TRBV9 and TRBJ2-3, with TRBD2 matching 11 bases. The CDR3 has 15 amino acids. The germline V gene has CDR1 SGDLS and CDR2 YYNGEE. V was clipped by 1 base and J by 5 bases; unmatched bases: 3. The CDR3 spells CASSVLAGGRDTQYF. In nucleotides, the CDR3 is TGTGCCAGCAGCGTACTAGCGGGGGGTAGAGATACGCAGTATTTT.

The rearrangement uses TRBV19 and TRBJ2-1, with D possibly TRBD1 on 6 matching bases. The germline V and J ends were trimmed by 2 bases and 4 bases, with 9 bases remaining between them. This CDR3 is 14 amino acids long. Germline-derived CDR1 and CDR2 are LNHDA and SQIVND (reference sequence). This CDR3 is CASSIWDKYNEQFF. The CDR3 DNA follows: TGTGCCAGTAGTATATGGGACAAATACAATGAGCAGTTCTTC.

The V gene is TRBV28, the J gene TRBJ2-7; D remains unclear. There are 11 residues in the CDR3. V lost 5 bases to trimming and J lost 3 bases, with 5 bases between them. The V gene's germline CDR1 is MDHEN and CDR2 SYDVKM. The CDR3 coding sequence is TGTGCCAGCAGTGCCTTCTACGAGCAGTACTTC. Its protein product is CASSAFYEQYF.

This clone came up once. The chain carries TRBV6-5 and TRBJ2-1; a possible D gene is TRBD2 (6 bases). Germline values: CDR1 MNHEY, CDR2 SVGAGI. The V gene lost 3 bases and the J gene lost 6 bases, with 18 bases spanning the gap. This CDR3 has 16 amino acids. CDR3 DNA: TGTGCCAGCAGTTATCGGGGGATCAGACCCTTCAATGAGCAGTTCTTC. It specifies CASSYRGIRPFNEQFF.

The chain uses TRBV5-1 and TRBJ1-1; D remains ambiguous. Germline V CDR1 and CDR2: SGHRS, YFSETQ. V was trimmed by 0 bases and J by 6 bases, leaving 12 bases between them. The CDR3 spans 14 residues. The CDR3 DNA follows: TGCGCCAGCAGCTTGGAGCCGGGGTCCCCTGAAGCTTTCTTT. This translates into CASSLEPGSPEAFF.

The chain uses TRBV6-6 and TRBJ1-3; 9 bases map to TRBD1. With 6 bases clipped from V and 8 bases from J, the junction kept 11 bases outside the gene matches. The CDR3 has 15 residues. Germline CDR1 MNHNY, CDR2 SVGAGI (reference sequence). The CDR3 DNA follows: TGTGCCAGCAGCAGGGACAGGGCAGGGAGTGACACCATATATTTT. It yields the protein CASSRDRAGSDTIYF.

J is TRBJ2-2 and V is TRBV9; D not resolved. CDR1 is SGDLS, CDR2 YYNGEE, per germline. CDR3 length: 13 residues. Between the trimmed V and J ends, which lost 1 base and 2 bases, there was a span of 3 bases. The CDR3 coding sequence is TGTGCCAGCAGCGTACAAAACACCGGGGAGCTGTTTTTT. Its protein is CASSVQNTGELFF.

This clone has only one observation. The chain uses TRBV18 and TRBJ2-7; D gene ambiguous. The V end lost 3 bases, the J end lost 2 bases, and 5 bases lay between the germline ends. Germline CDR1 is KGHSH and CDR2 is LQKENI. The CDR3 has 12 amino acids. CDR3 amino acids: CASSPDTYEQYF. CDR3 coding DNA: TGTGCCAGCTCACCGGATACCTACGAGCAGTACTTC.